This T cell receptor beta chain was identified during a study of cytomegalovirus exposure and HLA in healthy donors. Across the study: In an early release, HLA-typed donors contributed 90 million or so unique TCR sequences.

Study-level findings and limits: Presence/absence analysis assumed near-uniform sequencing depth across donors.

Trimming pared 2 bases from V and 1 base from J, leaving 8 bases between. Looked up from germline, CDR1 is LGHNA and CDR2 is YSLEER. The CDR3 loop spans 14 amino acids. The PCR employed 60 Vbeta primers together with 13 Jbeta primers. Measured with immunoSEQ multiplex PCR; TCRdb has only the in-frame clones, and not every one. Here the sample spans 95,000 to 150,000 clones, 17% being singletons. With regard to this clone: Its antigen is currently unknown.

The genes are TRBV4-3 and TRBJ1-1; D might be TRBD1 (5 bases). This sequence was found in a female donor in good health and CMV-seropositive. Specimen: PBMCs. This CDR3 is CASSQKDRNTEAFF. CDR3 nucleotides: TGCGCCAGCAGCCAAAAAGACAGGAACACTGAAGCTTTCTTT.